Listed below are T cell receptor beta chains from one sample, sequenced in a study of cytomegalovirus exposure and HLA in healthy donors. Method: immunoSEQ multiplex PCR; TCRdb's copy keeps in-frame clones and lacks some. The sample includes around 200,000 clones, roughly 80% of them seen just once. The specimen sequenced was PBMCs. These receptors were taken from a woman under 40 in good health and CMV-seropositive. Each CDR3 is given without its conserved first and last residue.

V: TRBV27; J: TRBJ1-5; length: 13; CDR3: ASSFGGQANQPQH
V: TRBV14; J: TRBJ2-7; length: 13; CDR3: ASSQGLGLAYEQY
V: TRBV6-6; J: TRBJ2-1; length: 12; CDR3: ASSPRTSGNEQF
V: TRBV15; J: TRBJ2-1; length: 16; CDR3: ATSRDQMVAGVPYEQF
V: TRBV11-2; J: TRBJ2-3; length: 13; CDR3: ASSLEGTVTDTQY
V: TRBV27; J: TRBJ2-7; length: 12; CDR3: ASSFLGDQGEQY
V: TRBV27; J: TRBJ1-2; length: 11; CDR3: ASSLMTGGGYT
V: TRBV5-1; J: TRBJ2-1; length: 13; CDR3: ASSLAGDYVREQF
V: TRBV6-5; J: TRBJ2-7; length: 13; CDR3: ASSYGGSGTYEQY
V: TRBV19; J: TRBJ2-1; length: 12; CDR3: ASSKPTRYNEQF
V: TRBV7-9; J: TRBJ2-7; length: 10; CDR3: ASSPDGFEQY
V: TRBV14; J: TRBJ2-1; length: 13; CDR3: ASSPLEVSYNEQF
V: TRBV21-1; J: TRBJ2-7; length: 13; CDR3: ASSKVKGLSYEQY
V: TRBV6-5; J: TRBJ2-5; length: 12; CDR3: ASSPGQSRETQY
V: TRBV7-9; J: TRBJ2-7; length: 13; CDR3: ASSPPTDSSYEQY
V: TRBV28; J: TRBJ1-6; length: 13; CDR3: ASSLRTANNSPLH
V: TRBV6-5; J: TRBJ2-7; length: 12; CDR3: ASSSTGGGYEQY
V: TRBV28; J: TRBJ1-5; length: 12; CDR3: ASSKTGAGQPQH
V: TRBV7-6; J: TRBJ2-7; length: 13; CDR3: ASSLGGDRTYEQY
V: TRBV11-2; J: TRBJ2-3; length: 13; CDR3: ASSAGTPGADTQY
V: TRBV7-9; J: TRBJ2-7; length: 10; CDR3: SSSSSSYEQY
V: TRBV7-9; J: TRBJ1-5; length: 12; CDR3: ASSEGQSNQPQH
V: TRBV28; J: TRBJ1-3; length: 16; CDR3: ASSLIGTPRSSGNTIY
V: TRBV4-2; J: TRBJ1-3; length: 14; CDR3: ASSQDGSGSGNTIY
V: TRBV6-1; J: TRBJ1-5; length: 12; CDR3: ASSLRTGGQPQH
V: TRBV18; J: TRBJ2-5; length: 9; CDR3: ASSPGETQY
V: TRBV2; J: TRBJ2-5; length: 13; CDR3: ASSEWGTGQETQY
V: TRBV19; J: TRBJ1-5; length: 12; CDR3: ASSIETGGQPQH
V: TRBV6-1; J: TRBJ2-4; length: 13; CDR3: ATGSGHLGRNIQY
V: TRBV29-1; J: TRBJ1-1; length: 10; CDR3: RVKSGATEAF
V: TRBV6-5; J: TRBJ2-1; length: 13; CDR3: ASSPTSEAYNEQF
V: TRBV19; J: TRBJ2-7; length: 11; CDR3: ASSPTVLYEQY
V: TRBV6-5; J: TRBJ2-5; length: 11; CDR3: ASSYRGGETQY
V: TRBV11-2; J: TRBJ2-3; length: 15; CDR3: ASSSPGGGTHAYTQY
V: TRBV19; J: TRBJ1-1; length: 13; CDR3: ASSTRGGKNTEAF
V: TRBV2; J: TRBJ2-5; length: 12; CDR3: ASSPRGRDVTQY
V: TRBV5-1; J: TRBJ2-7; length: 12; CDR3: ASNRAGEGHEQY
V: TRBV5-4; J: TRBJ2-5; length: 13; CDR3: ASSTGQGARETQY
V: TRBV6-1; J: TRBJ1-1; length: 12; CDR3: ASSESRGRTEAF
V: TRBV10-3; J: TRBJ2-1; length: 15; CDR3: AISESTSGRTYNEQF
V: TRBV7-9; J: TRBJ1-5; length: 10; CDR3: ASSLGGQPQH
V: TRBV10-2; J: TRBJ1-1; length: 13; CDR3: ASSVAREIITEAF
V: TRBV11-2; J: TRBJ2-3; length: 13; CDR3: ASSSDRGRVDTQY
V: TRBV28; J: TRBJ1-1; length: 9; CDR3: ASLGAVEAF
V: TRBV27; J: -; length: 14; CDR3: ASRHGLAGDYDEQY
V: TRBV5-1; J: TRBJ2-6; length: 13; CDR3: ASSLADSGANVLT
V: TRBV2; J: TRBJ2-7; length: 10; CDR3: ASRAGYYEQY
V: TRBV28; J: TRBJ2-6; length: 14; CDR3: ASSLLAGDGANVLT
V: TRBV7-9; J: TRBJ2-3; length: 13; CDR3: ASSLVQEATDTQY
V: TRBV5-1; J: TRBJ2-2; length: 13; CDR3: ASSPRTTLAGELF
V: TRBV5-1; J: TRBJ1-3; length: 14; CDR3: ASSLDGTGAGNTIY
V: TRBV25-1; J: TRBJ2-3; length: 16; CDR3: ASSGPKTNRRGMGTQY
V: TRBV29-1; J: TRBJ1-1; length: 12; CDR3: SVEGSLMNTEAF
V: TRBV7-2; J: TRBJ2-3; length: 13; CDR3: ASSQGATSTDTQY